This entry is about one TCR beta chain. Assay used: immunoSEQ multiplex PCR; TCRdb lists only in-frame clones, some missing. The data show approximately 490,000 clones, with around 78% seen just once and around 0.013% held by the top ten. The sample originates from a study of shared T cell receptors in the human thymus. This CDR3 region has 14 residues. Separately, the same data were catalogued under a study of human thymus T cells. As that study records: What related research reported was that thymic repertoires overlapped highly among unrelated individuals.

The chain joins TRBV21-1 to TRBJ1-1; TRBD1 was called by the table and not checked on the DNA. TRBV21-1 counts as a pseudogene. The sequence was collected from a boy younger than two with a congenital heart defect. Sequenced material: thymocytes. The CDR3 spells CASSRDRGSTEAFF. DNA for the CDR3: TGTGCCAGCAGCAGAGACAGGGGGAGCACTGAAGCTTTCTTT.